Below, 17 T cell receptor beta chains from the same sample are listed, as sequenced in a study of spatial heterogeneity in lung cancer. The time point denotes: sample taken at primary tumor resection. Sequencing of whole RNA from tumor, nontumor lung or frozen PBMC involved no sorting. Via MiXCR, TCRdb re-called the 5' RACE reads, giving one row per CDR3 protein. The sample consists of over 14,000 distinct CDR3 sequences, 11% of them appearing once. Sequencing used PBMCs, obtained at surgery. The receptor set was obtained from a female donor with early-stage non-small cell lung cancer.

At least ten counts were recorded for this clonotype. This chain uses TRBV6-5 with TRBJ1-2; TRBD1 agrees at 8 bases. Germline loops: CDR1 MNHEY, CDR2 SVGAGI. With V trimmed by 7 bases and J by 5 bases, 9 bases remained unmatched. This CDR3 region has 14 residues. CDR3 sequence: CASTPGGIGYGYTF. Written as DNA, the CDR3 is TGTGCCAGCACTCCAGGGGGCATAGGATATGGCTACACCTTC.

This clonotype was found a few times. The rearrangement joins TRBV9 to TRBJ1-1, with D unresolved. V lost 0 bases and J 0 bases, leaving 15 bases between the germline ends. The CDR3 consists of 17 residues. CDR1 and CDR2 from the germline V gene are SGDLS and YYNGEE. The CDR3: CASSVDPTGRLNTEAFF. The CDR3 region has the DNA TGTGCCAGCAGCGTAGACCCTACCGGCAGATTGAACACTGAAGCTTTCTTT. The full variable domain, its missing parts supplied by reference TRBV9 and TRBJ1-1, is DSGVTQTPKHLITATGQRVTLRCSPRSGDLSVYWYQQSLDQGLQFLIQYYNGEERAKGNILERFSAQQFPDLHSELNLSSLELGDSALYFCASSVDPTGRLNTEAFFGQGTRLTVV.

This clonotype was seen ten or more times. V is TRBV20-1 and J is TRBJ1-5; no clear D. The CDR3 covers 12 residues. Germline V lookup: CDR1 DFQATT, CDR2 SNEGSKA (reference sequence). V dropped 3 bases and J dropped 4 bases, with 7 bases sitting between them. The DNA of the CDR3 is TGCAGTGCTAGTTACGGAAATCAGCCCCAGCATTTT. Translated: CSASYGNQPQHF.

This clonotype came up a few times. This chain uses TRBV30 with TRBJ1-2; D is undetermined. The length of the CDR3 is 13 residues. Deletions cut 0 bases from V and 4 bases from J, with 9 bases between. Germline CDR1 and CDR2: GTSNPN and SVGIG (reference sequence). In nucleotides, the CDR3 is TGTGCCTGGAGTGTGAGGAGATCCTATGGCTACACCTTC. Residues: CAWSVRRSYGYTF. The full variable domain, with the rest looked up from reference TRBV30 and TRBJ1-2, is SQTIHQWPATLVQPVGSPLSLECTVEGTSNPNLYWYRQAAGRGLQLLFYSVGIGQISSEVPQNLSASRPQDRQFILSSKKLLLSDSGFYLCAWSVRRSYGYTFGSGTRLTVV.

A note on this clonotype: At one end the junction does not follow the germline gene, possibly because of a read error. The V gene is TRBV12-3 or TRBV12-4, the J gene TRBJ2-3; 8 bases fit TRBD2. The CDR3 spans 14 residues. The CDR3 region has the DNA TGTGCCAGCAGCTTAGCGGGACGCACAGATACGCAGTATTTT. Protein: CASSLAGRTDTQYF.

The sample holds one count of this clonotype. This may come from a read error, since a much larger clone is one base off. The chain carries TRBV6-1 and TRBJ2-3; no clear D gene. CDR3 length equals 11 residues. Germline CDR1 is MNHNS and CDR2 is SASEGT. The CDR3 is CASSERDTQFF. CDR3 bases: TGTGCCAGCAGTGAAAGAGATACGCAGTTTTTT.

This clonotype was seen ten or more times. The chain joins TRBV7-9 to TRBJ2-5; TRBD1 aligns across 7 bases. V trimming: 7 bases; J trimming: 5 bases; junction bases outside the gene matches: 7. In germline, CDR1 is SEHNR, CDR2 FQNEAQ (reference sequence). The CDR3 contains 13 residues. The CDR3 coding sequence is TGTGCCAGCAACGAACAGGGGTCGGAGACCCAGTACTTC. Its protein product is CASNEQGSETQYF.

This clonotype came up many times. This chain joins TRBV11-2 and TRBJ1-6; D is undetermined. V lost 4 bases and J lost 10, with 11 bases in between. Germline V gives CDR1 SGHAT, CDR2 FQNNGV. CDR3 length equals 13 residues. The CDR3 DNA is TGTGCCAGCAGCTCCGCCGCAGAGTCACCCCTCCACTTT. Protein sequence: CASSSAAESPLHF.

Many counts were recorded for this clonotype. V is TRBV12-3 or TRBV12-4 and J is TRBJ1-5, with 7 positions matching TRBD1. V was pared by 5 bases and J by 4 bases, with 11 bases of the junction left unmatched. There are 16 residues in the CDR3. This CDR3 is CASSRGTAGGNQPQHF. The CDR3 DNA sequence: TGTGCCAGCAGTCGCGGGACAGCGGGTGGAAATCAGCCCCAGCATTTT.

This clonotype was found many times. This rearrangement joins TRBV11-2 to TRBJ2-5, with TRBD2 as a possible D gene (6 bases). The germline V and J ends were trimmed by 2 bases and 5 bases, with 15 bases remaining between them. Germline loops: CDR1 SGHAT, CDR2 FQNNGV. The CDR3 extends over 15 amino acids. For the CDR3, the DNA is TGTGCCAGCAGCTTAAGTCCTAGCGAAGTTGAGACCCAGTACTTC. Its protein product is CASSLSPSEVETQYF.

The J gene is TRBJ1-5, the V gene TRBV7-2; D gene ambiguous. This CDR3 contains 15 residues. Germline loops: CDR1 SGHTA, CDR2 FQGNSA. Trimming took 0 bases from V and 7 from J, leaving 13 bases between them. The CDR3 nucleotides read TGTGCCAGCAGCTTAGCTGTTGGGGTGGCGCAGCCCCAGCATTTT. It translates to CASSLAVGVAQPQHF.

Relative to its sample, this clonotype is medium-sized (0.01 to 0.1%). J is TRBJ2-3 and V is TRBV10-3; D perhaps matches TRBD2 (6 bases). Trimming removed 7 bases from V and 0 bases from J, with 11 bases in between. This CDR3 region has 14 residues. CDR1 is ENHRY and CDR2 is SYGVKD in the germline V gene. In DNA, the CDR3 is TGTGCCATCAATGGGGACTCAAGCACAGATACGCAGTATTTT. Amino acids: CAINGDSSTDTQYF.

This clonotype was seen many times. This chain connects TRBV7-2 to TRBJ2-7; 8 nucleotides line up with TRBD2. The CDR3 sequence is 14 residues long. Trimming removed 3 bases from V and 0 bases from J; junction bases left unmatched: 1. CDR1 SGHTA and CDR2 FQGNSA come from the germline V gene. CDR3 protein: CASSLRGVSYEQYF. The DNA of the CDR3 is TGTGCCAGCAGCTTGCGGGGGGTCTCCTACGAGCAGTACTTC.

This clonotype was observed at least ten times. The chain uses TRBV20-1 and TRBJ2-3, with a possible D match to TRBD2 (7 bases). The V gene's germline CDR1 is DFQATT and CDR2 SNEGSKA (reference sequence). CDR3 size: 15 residues. V was trimmed by 0 bases and J by 4 bases, leaving 14 bases between them. The CDR3 coding sequence is TGCAGTGCTAGAGATTTCAGGCGGGGGCCAGATACGCAGTATTTT. The encoded protein is CSARDFRRGPDTQYF.

The chain links TRBV5-5 to TRBJ2-7; 9 nucleotides align to TRBD1. The CDR3 is 14 amino acids. CDR1 and CDR2 (germline): SGHKS, YYEKEE (reference sequence). V trimming: 2 bases; J trimming: 4 bases; junction bases outside the gene matches: 4. The CDR3 protein is CASSLGQGRYEQYF. CDR3 coding DNA: TGTGCCAGCAGCTTAGGACAGGGGAGATACGAGCAGTACTTC. Full variable domain (remainder filled in from reference TRBV5-5 and TRBJ2-7): DAGVTQSPTHLIKTRGQQVTLRCSPISGHKSVSWYQQVLGQGPQFIFQYYEKEERGRGNFPDRFSARQFPNYSSELNVNALLLGDSALYLCASSLGQGRYEQYFGPGTRLTVT.

This clonotype showed up just a few times. The chain recombines TRBV29-1 with TRBJ1-1; unclear D gene. This CDR3 has 11 amino acids. CDR1 SQVTM and CDR2 ANQGSEA come from the germline V gene. V lost 4 bases and J 5 bases, leaving 8 bases between the germline ends. CDR3 nucleotide sequence: TGCAGCGTTGCTTGGGGAACTGAAGCTTTCTTT. Translating it yields CSVAWGTEAFF.

The sample holds many counts of this clonotype. V is TRBV13 and J is TRBJ1-3; TRBD1 matches 8 bases. The CDR3 extends over 15 amino acids. The V and J ends lost 3 bases and 3 bases, in that order; junction bases with no gene match: 4. Germline V gene lookup returns CDR1 PRHDT and CDR2 FYEKMQ (reference sequence). CDR3 DNA sequence: TGTGCCAGCAGCTTGCAGGGGGCGAATGGAAACACCATATATTTT. It yields the protein CASSLQGANGNTIYF. The variable domain in full, completed from reference TRBV13 and TRBJ1-3, reads AAGVIQSPRHLIKEKRETATLKCYPIPRHDTVYWYQQGPGQDPQFLISFYEKMQSDKGSIPDRFSAQQFSDYHSELNMSSLELGDSALYFCASSLQGANGNTIYFGEGSWLTVV.